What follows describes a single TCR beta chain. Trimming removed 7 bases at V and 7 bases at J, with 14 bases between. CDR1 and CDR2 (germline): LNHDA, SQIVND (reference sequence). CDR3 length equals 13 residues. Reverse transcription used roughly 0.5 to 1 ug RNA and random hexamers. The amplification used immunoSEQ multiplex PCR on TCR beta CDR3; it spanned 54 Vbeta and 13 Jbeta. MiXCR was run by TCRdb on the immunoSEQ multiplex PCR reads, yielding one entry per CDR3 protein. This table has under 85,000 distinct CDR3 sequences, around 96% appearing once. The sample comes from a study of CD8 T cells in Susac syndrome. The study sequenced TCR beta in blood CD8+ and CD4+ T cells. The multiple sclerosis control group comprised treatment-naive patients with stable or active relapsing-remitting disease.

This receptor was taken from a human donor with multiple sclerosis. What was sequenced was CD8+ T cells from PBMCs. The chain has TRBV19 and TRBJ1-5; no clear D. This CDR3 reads CASTVAVSQPQHF. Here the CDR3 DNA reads TGTGCCAGTACCGTGGCCGTCTCCCAGCCCCAGCATTTT.